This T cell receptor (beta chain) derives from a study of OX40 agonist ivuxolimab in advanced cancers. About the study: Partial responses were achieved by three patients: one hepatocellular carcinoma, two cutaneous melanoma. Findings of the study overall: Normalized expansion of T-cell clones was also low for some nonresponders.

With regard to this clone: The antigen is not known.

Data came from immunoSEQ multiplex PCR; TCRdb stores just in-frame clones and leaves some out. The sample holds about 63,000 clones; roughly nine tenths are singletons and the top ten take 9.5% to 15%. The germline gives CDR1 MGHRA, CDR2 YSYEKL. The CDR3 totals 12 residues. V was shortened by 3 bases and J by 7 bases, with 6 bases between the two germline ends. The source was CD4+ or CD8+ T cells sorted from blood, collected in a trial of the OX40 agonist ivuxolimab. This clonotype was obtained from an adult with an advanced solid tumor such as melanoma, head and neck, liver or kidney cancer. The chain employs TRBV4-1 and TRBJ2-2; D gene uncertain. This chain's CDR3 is CASSQAIGELFF. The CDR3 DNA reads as TGCGCCAGCAGCCAGGCGATCGGGGAGCTGTTTTTT.